This is a list of T cell receptor beta chains from one sample in a study of blood T cell repertoires in COVID-19. The table came from immunoSEQ multiplex PCR; TCRdb's copy has only in-frame clones and leaves some out. The data show tens of thousands of clones, with roughly 74% seen just once and roughly a sixth held by the top ten. Sequences were obtained from peripheral blood. These receptors were taken from a human donor in a cohort sampled during active COVID-19. The CDR3 runs from the conserved cysteine through the conserved F or W. Each record gives: clone size, V gene, D gene, J gene, CDR3 DNA, CDR3 protein. The D gene is left open where the match is weak. A row's size may be missing; if present it is once, few, many or a size class.

clone size: few; V gene: TRBV7-2; D gene: TRBD2; J gene: TRBJ2-2; CDR3 DNA: TGTGCCAGCAGCCAACCGGGACTAGCGGGGCGAGCCGGGGAGCTGTTTTTT; CDR3 protein: CASSQPGLAGRAGELFF
clone size: NA; V gene: TRBV28; D gene: TRBD2; J gene: TRBJ2-5; CDR3 DNA: TGTGCCAGCGCGGGAGTAGAGGAGACCCAGTACTTC; CDR3 protein: CASAGVEETQYF
clone size: NA; V gene: TRBV19; D gene: NA; J gene: TRBJ1-2; CDR3 DNA: TGTGCCAGTAGTACCCTCCTTGAGCAGGTGTCCGGCTACACCTTC; CDR3 protein: CASSTLLEQVSGYTF
clone size: NA; V gene: TRBV28; D gene: TRBD1; J gene: TRBJ2-1; CDR3 DNA: TGTGCCAGCAGCCTCAGGGGGGAGCAGTTCTTC; CDR3 protein: CASSLRGEQFF
clone size: NA; V gene: TRBV7-9; D gene: TRBD1; J gene: TRBJ1-1; CDR3 DNA: TGTGCCAGCAGCCGACAGGGAGGCACTGAAGCTTTCTTT; CDR3 protein: CASSRQGGTEAFF
clone size: NA; V gene: TRBV29-1; D gene: TRBD1; J gene: TRBJ2-2; CDR3 DNA: TGCAGCGTTGGACAGGGGGCGAACACCGGGGAGCTGTTTTTT; CDR3 protein: CSVGQGANTGELFF
clone size: once; V gene: TRBV5-6; D gene: TRBD2; J gene: TRBJ2-7; CDR3 DNA: TGTGCCAGCAGCCTACTAGCGGGAGGGCCTAGGGAGTACTTC; CDR3 protein: CASSLLAGGPREYF
clone size: once; V gene: TRBV6-5; D gene: TRBD1; J gene: TRBJ2-7; CDR3 DNA: TGTGCCAGCAGTACCTCGGGACAGAGCTCCTACGAGCAGTACTTC; CDR3 protein: CASSTSGQSSYEQYF
clone size: NA; V gene: TRBV5-4; D gene: NA; J gene: TRBJ2-3; CDR3 DNA: TGTGCCAGCACCCCTTCAGTCCTAAGCGGTACGCAGTATTTT; CDR3 protein: CASTPSVLSGTQYF
clone size: once; V gene: TRBV3-1/TRBV3-2; D gene: NA; J gene: TRBJ2-2; CDR3 DNA: TGTGCCAGCAGCCAAGCGGGTGGCACCGGGGAGCTGTTTTTT; CDR3 protein: CASSQAGGTGELFF
clone size: NA; V gene: TRBV30; D gene: TRBD1; J gene: TRBJ1-4; CDR3 DNA: TGTGCCTGGAGTGTGTGGACAGGGGGCTTCGTAACTAATGAAAAACTGTTTTTT; CDR3 protein: CAWSVWTGGFVTNEKLFF
clone size: NA; V gene: TRBV6-5; D gene: NA; J gene: TRBJ1-2; CDR3 DNA: TGTGCCAGCAGCACCGGGAGGGCGATTGGCTACACCTTC; CDR3 protein: CASSTGRAIGYTF
clone size: few; V gene: TRBV27; D gene: NA; J gene: TRBJ1-4; CDR3 DNA: TGTGCCAGCAGTTTACACGGGAGCGGAAATGAAAAACTGTTTTTT; CDR3 protein: CASSLHGSGNEKLFF
clone size: once; V gene: TRBV3-1/TRBV3-2; D gene: TRBD2; J gene: TRBJ2-7; CDR3 DNA: TGTGCCAGCAGCCTAGCGGGGCGCGGCACCTACGAGCAGTACTTC; CDR3 protein: CASSLAGRGTYEQYF
clone size: NA; V gene: TRBV2; D gene: NA; J gene: TRBJ1-4; CDR3 DNA: TGTGCCAGCAGTTTGCTAGCAACTAATGAAAAACTGTTTTTT; CDR3 protein: CASSLLATNEKLFF
clone size: NA; V gene: TRBV7-9; D gene: NA; J gene: TRBJ2-2; CDR3 DNA: TGTGCCAGCAGCTTAATGGGGGGTCCCACCGGGGAGCTGTTTTTT; CDR3 protein: CASSLMGGPTGELFF
clone size: NA; V gene: TRBV5-1; D gene: TRBD1; J gene: TRBJ2-7; CDR3 DNA: TGCGCCAGCAGCTTGGGATGGGGGGACAGGGCCTACGAGCAGTACTTC; CDR3 protein: CASSLGWGDRAYEQYF
clone size: NA; V gene: TRBV7-9; D gene: NA; J gene: TRBJ1-1; CDR3 DNA: TGTGCCAGCAGCTTTACTGTGAACACTGAAGCTTTCTTT; CDR3 protein: CASSFTVNTEAFF
clone size: NA; V gene: TRBV10-2; D gene: TRBD1; J gene: TRBJ2-1; CDR3 DNA: TGCGCCAGCAAACCGGGACAGGGACACAATGAGCAGTTCTTC; CDR3 protein: CASKPGQGHNEQFF
clone size: NA; V gene: TRBV19; D gene: TRBD1; J gene: TRBJ1-2; CDR3 DNA: TGTGCCAGTACCTCACCACAATGGACAGGGGGAGCCTATGGCTACACCTTC; CDR3 protein: CASTSPQWTGGAYGYTF
clone size: NA; V gene: TRBV5-8; D gene: NA; J gene: TRBJ2-7; CDR3 DNA: TGTGCCAGCAGCCCCACGGGGAGAGCCGAGCAGTACTTC; CDR3 protein: CASSPTGRAEQYF
clone size: NA; V gene: TRBV5-5; D gene: TRBD1; J gene: TRBJ1-4; CDR3 DNA: TGTGCCAGCAGCTCAGCCGGTGGGACAGGGGGTGAAAAACTGTTTTTT; CDR3 protein: CASSSAGGTGGEKLFF
clone size: NA; V gene: TRBV10-2; D gene: TRBD1; J gene: TRBJ1-1; CDR3 DNA: TGCGCCAGCAGTGAAATTACAGGGGGGGACACTGAAGCTTTCTTT; CDR3 protein: CASSEITGGDTEAFF
clone size: NA; V gene: TRBV27; D gene: NA; J gene: TRBJ2-7; CDR3 DNA: TGTGCCAGTAGAGGCCGGGGGGCGATTCCCTACGAGCAGTACTTC; CDR3 protein: CASRGRGAIPYEQYF
clone size: NA; V gene: TRBV10-2; D gene: TRBD2; J gene: TRBJ2-1; CDR3 DNA: TGCGCCAGCACAAGGTTGCTAGCGGGAGCGGGTGAGCAGTTCTTC; CDR3 protein: CASTRLLAGAGEQFF
clone size: NA; V gene: TRBV20-1; D gene: TRBD1; J gene: TRBJ1-6; CDR3 DNA: TGCAGTGCTAGTTTCCCCGGCTCTGGACAGGCAAGCTCCTATAATTCACCCCTCCACTTT; CDR3 protein: CSASFPGSGQASSYNSPLHF
clone size: NA; V gene: TRBV19; D gene: NA; J gene: TRBJ2-7; CDR3 DNA: TGTGCCAGTAGTATATACTCGGGACACTCCTACGAGCAGTACTTC; CDR3 protein: CASSIYSGHSYEQYF
clone size: NA; V gene: TRBV3-1/TRBV3-2; D gene: TRBD2; J gene: TRBJ2-5; CDR3 DNA: TGTGCCAGCAGCCAAGATCTCCTCCTACTAGCGGGGAATCAAGAGACCCAGTACTTC; CDR3 protein: CASSQDLLLLAGNQETQYF
clone size: NA; V gene: TRBV12-3/TRBV12-4; D gene: NA; J gene: TRBJ2-5; CDR3 DNA: TGTGCCAGCAGTTTCCAACTGGTGGTGACCCAGTACTTC; CDR3 protein: CASSFQLVVTQYF
clone size: NA; V gene: TRBV6-5; D gene: TRBD2; J gene: TRBJ2-7; CDR3 DNA: TGTGCCAGCAGTTACGCCATAGCGGGGGGCTACGAGCAGTACTTC; CDR3 protein: CASSYAIAGGYEQYF
clone size: NA; V gene: TRBV14; D gene: TRBD2; J gene: TRBJ2-1; CDR3 DNA: TGTGCCAGCAGCCAAGTTCGGGGAGGGTGGGCCGGCGGTGAGCAGTTCTTC; CDR3 protein: CASSQVRGGWAGGEQFF
clone size: NA; V gene: TRBV2; D gene: NA; J gene: TRBJ2-7; CDR3 DNA: TGTGCCAGCAGGGTTCCTAGCCGAAGCTCCTACGAGCAGTACTTC; CDR3 protein: CASRVPSRSSYEQYF
clone size: few; V gene: TRBV5-1; D gene: NA; J gene: TRBJ1-6; CDR3 DNA: TGCGCCAGCAGCTTGCTTAATTCACCCCTCCACTTT; CDR3 protein: CASSLLNSPLHF
clone size: NA; V gene: TRBV7-2; D gene: TRBD2; J gene: TRBJ2-7; CDR3 DNA: TGTGCCAGCAGCTACCTAGCGGGGGCTTCTGCCGAGCAGTACTTC; CDR3 protein: CASSYLAGASAEQYF
clone size: NA; V gene: TRBV7-8; D gene: TRBD2; J gene: TRBJ2-7; CDR3 DNA: TGTGCCAGCAGCAAACGACAACTACTAGCGGGAGGGCGGTTTCCCAACGAGCAGTACTTC; CDR3 protein: CASSKRQLLAGGRFPNEQYF
clone size: NA; V gene: TRBV19; D gene: TRBD1; J gene: TRBJ1-5; CDR3 DNA: TGTGCCAGTAGAGGACAGGGGGCAAGGAGCAATCAGCCCCAGCATTTT; CDR3 protein: CASRGQGARSNQPQHF
clone size: NA; V gene: TRBV6-5; D gene: NA; J gene: TRBJ1-1; CDR3 DNA: TGTGCCAGCAGTTACTCTTCGGGGACTGTGAACACTGAAGCTTTCTTT; CDR3 protein: CASSYSSGTVNTEAFF
clone size: many; V gene: TRBV7-6; D gene: NA; J gene: TRBJ1-3; CDR3 DNA: TGTGCCAGCAGTCACGAATTTTCGGGGGATAACACCATATATTTT; CDR3 protein: CASSHEFSGDNTIYF
clone size: NA; V gene: TRBV10-3; D gene: NA; J gene: TRBJ2-1; CDR3 DNA: TGTGCCATCCGCTCCGACAGCTCCTACAATGAGCAGTTCTTC; CDR3 protein: CAIRSDSSYNEQFF